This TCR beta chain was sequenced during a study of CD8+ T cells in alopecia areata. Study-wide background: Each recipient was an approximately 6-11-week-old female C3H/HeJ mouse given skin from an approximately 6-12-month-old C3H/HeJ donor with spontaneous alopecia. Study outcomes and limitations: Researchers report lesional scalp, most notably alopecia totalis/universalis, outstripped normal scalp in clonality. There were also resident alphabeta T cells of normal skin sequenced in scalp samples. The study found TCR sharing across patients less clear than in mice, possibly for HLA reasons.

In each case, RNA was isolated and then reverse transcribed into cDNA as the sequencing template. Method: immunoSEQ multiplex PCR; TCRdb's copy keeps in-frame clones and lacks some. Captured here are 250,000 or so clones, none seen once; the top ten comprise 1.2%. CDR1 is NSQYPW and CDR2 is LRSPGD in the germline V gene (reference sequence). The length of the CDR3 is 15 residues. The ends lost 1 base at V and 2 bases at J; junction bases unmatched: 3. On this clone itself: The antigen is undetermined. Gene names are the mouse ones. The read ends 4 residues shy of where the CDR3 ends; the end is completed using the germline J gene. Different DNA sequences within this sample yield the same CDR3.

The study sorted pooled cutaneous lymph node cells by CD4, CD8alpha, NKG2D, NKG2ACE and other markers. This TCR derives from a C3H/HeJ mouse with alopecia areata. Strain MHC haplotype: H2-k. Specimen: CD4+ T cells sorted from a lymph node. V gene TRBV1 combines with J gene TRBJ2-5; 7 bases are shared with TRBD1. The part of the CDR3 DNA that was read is TGCACCTGCAGTGCAGGACAGGGAGCCCAAGAC. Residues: CTCSAGQGAQD. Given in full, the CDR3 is CTCSAGQGAQDTQYF.